Each of the 19 T cell receptor beta chains below was sequenced from the same sample in a study of blood T cell repertoires in COVID-19. The table came from immunoSEQ multiplex PCR; TCRdb's copy has only in-frame clones and leaves some out. The sample lists around 200,000 clones, 80% to 90% occurring once. The sample was peripheral blood. The receptor set was obtained from a woman aged 18-29 years who had recovered from COVID-19.

This clone has a single count. The genes are TRBV4-3 and TRBJ1-1, with 9 bases identical to TRBD1. The V and J ends lost 0 bases and 11 bases, in that order; junction bases with no gene match: 7. The CDR3 sequence is 14 residues long. Germline CDR1 and CDR2: LGHNA and YSLEER. CDR3 in DNA: TGCGCCAGCAGCCAAGAGGACAGGGGCCCGGGCGCTTTCTTT. Protein: CASSQEDRGPGAFF.

In this sample, this clone turned up a few times. The same CDR3 also results from other DNA sequences found in this sample. The genes are TRBV11-2 and TRBJ1-3; 9 nucleotides align to TRBD1. Trimming took 4 bases from V and 4 from J; bases not matched to a gene: 5. The V gene's germline CDR1 is SGHAT and CDR2 FQNNGV. This CDR3 has 15 residues. CDR3 residues: CASSSLGQGGNTIYF. In DNA form, the CDR3 reads TGTGCCAGCAGCTCCCTCGGACAGGGGGGAAACACCATATATTTT.

The V gene is TRBV5-5, the J gene TRBJ2-5, with D possibly being TRBD1 (5 bases). This CDR3 spans 14 amino acids. Germline values: CDR1 SGHKS, CDR2 YYEKEE (reference sequence). V was cut by 0 bases and J by 5 bases, with 11 bases left in between. CDR3 in amino acids: CASSLGQGKETQYF. The CDR3 DNA follows: TGTGCCAGCAGCTTGGGGCAGGGTAAGGAGACCCAGTACTTC.

This rearrangement joins TRBV19 to TRBJ2-3; D gene unclear. Germline V gives CDR1 LNHDA, CDR2 SQIVND (reference sequence). This CDR3 has 12 residues. Trimming removed 3 bases from V and 6 bases from J, with 7 bases in between. The CDR3 loop reads CASSITRDTQYF. In nucleotides, the CDR3 is TGTGCCAGTAGTATCACGAGGGATACGCAGTATTTT.

The genes are TRBV7-9 and TRBJ2-7, with D possibly being TRBD2 (6 bases). The V end was cut by 5 bases, the J end by 2 bases, with 16 bases between. Germline loops: CDR1 SEHNR, CDR2 FQNEAQ (reference sequence). The CDR3 length is 15 residues. Here the CDR3 reads CASSETGLATYEQYV. The CDR3 nucleotides read TGTGCCAGCAGCGAGACCGGCCTAGCGACCTACGAGCAGTACGTC.

This clone was detected once. The chain recombines TRBV7-3 with TRBJ2-3; 9 bases are shared with TRBD2. Germline CDR1 reads SGHTA; CDR2 reads FQGTGA. This CDR3 spans 16 amino acids. J gave up 7 bases and V 1 base, and 9 bases lay outside the gene matches. Here the CDR3 DNA reads TGTGCCAGCAGCTTAAGCGCGGGAGGGCTATCGTATACGCAGTATTTT. Its translation: CASSLSAGGLSYTQYF.

This chain connects TRBV4-2 to TRBJ2-5; D may be TRBD2 (5 bases). Germline V lookup: CDR1 LGHNA, CDR2 YNFKEQ. V was pared by 0 bases and J by 7 bases, with 15 bases between. CDR3 size: 15 residues. This chain's CDR3 is CASSQDGGGSVTQYF. The CDR3 DNA reads TGTGCCAGCAGCCAAGATGGTGGAGGCAGCGTGACCCAGTACTTC.

The CDR3 loop reads CASSLGFEREVFGNEQFF. The CDR3 bases are TGTGCCAGCAGCTTAGGGTTCGAGCGGGAGGTTTTTGGAAATGAGCAGTTCTTC. The rearrangement links TRBV7-2 to TRBJ2-1; 9 bases line up with TRBD2. CDR3 length: 18 amino acids. The germline CDR1 and CDR2 sequences are SGHTA and FQGNSA. Trimming at V came to 1 base and at J to 7 bases, leaving 14 bases not matched to a gene.

The rearrangement joins TRBV19 to TRBJ2-5, with 15 bases matching TRBD2. The CDR3 is 18 residues long. The J segment lost 5 bases and the V segment lost 3 bases, leaving 10 bases of the junction unmatched. The V gene's germline CDR1 is LNHDA and CDR2 SQIVND (reference sequence). The CDR3 DNA reads as TGTGCCAGTAGTATCGACGCCGGGACTAGCGGGAGGAAGGAGACCCAGTACTTC. Its protein is CASSIDAGTSGRKETQYF.

With respect to this clone: Other DNA sequences within the sample encode an identical CDR3. The rearrangement uses TRBV11-3 and TRBJ1-1; no firm D call. The CDR3 has 14 amino acids. V was cut by 5 bases and J by 1 base, with 11 bases left in between. Germline lookup yields CDR1 SGHNT and CDR2 YENEEA. The DNA for the CDR3 is TGTGCCAGCAGCCTCGGACGGGGGAACACTGAAGCTTTCTTT. As protein: CASSLGRGNTEAFF. The whole variable domain, filled in from reference TRBV11-3 and TRBJ1-1, reads EAGVVQSPRYKIIEKKQPVAFWCNPISGHNTLYWYLQNLGQGPELLIRYENEEAVDDSQLPKDRFSAERLKGVDSTLKIQPAELGDSAVYLCASSLGRGNTEAFFGQGTRLTVV.

V is TRBV7-2 and J is TRBJ2-5, with 8 bases aligning to TRBD2. The CDR3 is 17 amino acids. The trim removed 1 base at V and 5 bases at J, leaving 12 bases unmatched. Germline-derived CDR1 and CDR2 are SGHTA and FQGNSA. The CDR3 sequence is CASSLEGGAGVGETQYF. The CDR3 nucleotides read TGTGCCAGCAGCTTAGAGGGGGGAGCGGGAGTCGGGGAGACCCAGTACTTC.

CDR3 sequence (DNA): TGTGCCAGCAGTGAAGCGCTTCGACTAGCGGGAGGCTCGAGCTCCTACAATGAGCAGTTCTTC. Translated: CASSEALRLAGGSSSYNEQFF. The chain is built from TRBV2 and TRBJ2-1; the match to TRBD2 covers 13 bases. CDR1 is SNHLY, CDR2 FYNNEI, per germline. The CDR3 is 21 residues long. Trimming cost V 0 bases and J 0 bases; bases outside gene matches: 11.

The rearrangement joins TRBV9 to TRBJ2-1; weak D call: TRBD2 (6 bases). Trimming took 6 bases from V and 5 from J, leaving 15 bases between them. Germline CDR1 reads SGDLS; CDR2 reads YYNGEE. The CDR3 covers 14 residues. The CDR3 sequence: CASTISWGDNEQFF. The CDR3 DNA follows: TGTGCCAGCACAATTAGCTGGGGGGACAATGAGCAGTTCTTC.

The rearrangement uses TRBV15 and TRBJ1-5; tentative D call: TRBD1 (5 bases). CDR1 is LNHNV, CDR2 YYDKDF, per germline (reference sequence). Trimming removed 0 bases from V and 4 bases from J, with 10 bases in between. The CDR3 is 15 residues long. This chain's CDR3 is CATSRDSGSNQPQHF. The CDR3 nucleotides are TGTGCCACCAGCAGAGATTCAGGGTCAAATCAGCCCCAGCATTTT. The whole variable domain, remainder taken from reference TRBV15 and TRBJ1-5, is DAMVIQNPRYQVTQFGKPVTLSCSQTLNHNVMYWYQQKSSQAPKLLFHYYDKDFNNEADTPDNFQSRRPNTSFCFLDIRSPGLGDTAMYLCATSRDSGSNQPQHFGDGTRLSIL.

This clone has more than one count but fewer than ten. The CDR3 DNA is TGTGCCAGCAGTTTTGGGGCCGTTGAAGCTTTCTTT. It encodes CASSFGAVEAFF. This rearrangement joins TRBV12-3 or TRBV12-4 to TRBJ1-1; a weak D match, TRBD1 (5 bases). The V end lost 3 bases, the J end lost 7 bases, and 9 bases lay between the germline ends. This CDR3 region has 12 residues.

This chain uses TRBV27 with TRBJ2-1; possible D gene TRBD2, 5 bases. Per the germline V gene, CDR1 is MNHEY and CDR2 is SMNVEV (reference sequence). The germline V and J ends were trimmed by 5 bases and 0 bases, with 17 bases remaining between them. The CDR3 spans 17 residues. The CDR3 is CASSKAGVANSYNEQFF. For the CDR3, the DNA is TGTGCCAGCAGTAAAGCAGGCGTAGCGAACTCCTACAATGAGCAGTTCTTC.

This clone has only a few counts. The rearrangement uses TRBV7-2 and TRBJ2-5; 9 bases are shared with TRBD2. CDR1 and CDR2 from the germline V gene are SGHTA and FQGNSA. The CDR3 covers 18 residues. V lost 1 base, J lost 4 bases, and 13 bases stayed unmatched. The CDR3 region is CASSLGPLWRGGRETQYF. CDR3 nucleotides: TGTGCCAGCAGCTTAGGGCCCCTCTGGCGGGGGGGCCGAGAGACCCAGTACTTC.

The V call is TRBV6-6, the J call TRBJ2-7, with 7 nucleotides matching TRBD1. V trimming: 0 bases; J trimming: 6 bases; junction bases outside the gene matches: 2. This CDR3 contains 13 residues. CDR1 MNHNY and CDR2 SVGAGI come from the germline V gene (reference sequence). In DNA form, the CDR3 reads TGTGCCAGCAGTTACTCGACAGGGACCGAGCAGTACTTC. Its translation is CASSYSTGTEQYF.

CDR3 coding DNA: TGTGCCAGTAGTCTCCAGACAGGCTCCTACACTGAAGCTTTCTTT. Translation: CASSLQTGSYTEAFF. The chain combines TRBV19 with TRBJ1-1, with D possibly being TRBD1 (6 bases). Trimming took off 5 bases at V and 3 bases at J, with 16 bases between the two ends. From germline, CDR1 is LNHDA and CDR2 SQIVND (reference sequence). This CDR3 has 15 residues.